Each of the 9 T cell receptor beta chains below was sequenced from the same sample in a study of CD8 T cells in Susac syndrome. With random hexamers, reverse transcription was performed on about 0.5 to 1 ug of RNA. One entry per CDR3 protein, called by TCRdb with MiXCR from the immunoSEQ multiplex PCR reads. The sample has approximately 150,000 distinct CDR3 sequences, about 95% seen once. Sequencing input: CD4+ T cells from PBMCs. Source of these receptors: a human donor with multiple sclerosis.

V usage is TRBV7-8 and J usage is TRBJ1-6, with 7 nucleotides matching TRBD1. Germline-derived CDR1 and CDR2 are SGHVS and FQNEAQ. Trimming at V came to 3 bases and at J to 9 bases, leaving 8 bases not matched to a gene. This CDR3 has 15 residues. CDR3 sequence (DNA): TGTGCCAGCAGCTTTGAGGGGGCCATCGGTTCACCCCTCCACTTT. Its translation: CASSFEGAIGSPLHF. The whole variable domain, filled in from reference TRBV7-8 and TRBJ1-6, reads GAGVSQSPRYKVAKRGQDVALRCDPISGHVSLFWYQQALGQGPEFLTYFQNEAQLDKSGLPSDRFFAERPEGSVSTLKIQRTQQEDSAVYLCASSFEGAIGSPLHFGNGTRLTVT.

The chain carries TRBV7-3 and TRBJ2-1, with 10 bases fitting TRBD2. Germline V lookup: CDR1 SGHTA, CDR2 FQGTGA. CDR3 length: 13 residues. V was pared by 5 bases and J by 12 bases, with 7 bases of the junction left unmatched. The CDR3 DNA sequence: TGTGCCAGCAGCCTAAGCGGGAGGGCCCGGCAGTTCTTC. Its translation is CASSLSGRARQFF.

This chain joins TRBV7-2 and TRBJ2-5; either TRBD1 or TRBD2 may fit D (5 bases each). The CDR3 spans 15 residues. Germline CDR1 SGHTA, CDR2 FQGNSA. V lost 5 bases and J lost 0, with 13 bases in between. In DNA form, the CDR3 reads TGTGCCAGCAGCGAGGGGCGTCAGTACCAAGAGACCCAGTACTTC. Its protein product is CASSEGRQYQETQYF.

This chain joins TRBV5-4 and TRBJ2-7; D perhaps matches TRBD2 (6 bases). Germline-derived CDR1 and CDR2 are SGHNT and YYREEE (reference sequence). V was shortened by 2 bases and J by 0 bases, with 9 bases between the two germline ends. The CDR3 is 14 amino acids. The CDR3 region has the DNA TGTGCCAGCAGCTTTGGGGGGACCTCCTACGAGCAGTACTTC. It yields the protein CASSFGGTSYEQYF.

This chain connects TRBV3-1 to TRBJ2-3; tentatively, D is TRBD2 (6 bases). In germline, CDR1 is LGHDT, CDR2 YNNKEL (reference sequence). V was shortened by 0 bases and J by 15 bases, with 13 bases between the two germline ends. The CDR3 runs 12 residues. The CDR3 here is CASSQDERAKYF. DNA of the CDR3: TGTGCCAGCAGCCAAGATGAGCGGGCCAAATATTTT.

V gene TRBV24-1 combines with J gene TRBJ2-6; no reliable D call. V dropped 5 bases and J dropped 4 bases, with 5 bases sitting between them. The CDR3 consists of 13 residues. The V gene's germline CDR1 is KGHDR and CDR2 SFDVKD. CDR3 sequence reads: CATSVPGANVLTF. CDR3 sequence (DNA): TGTGCCACCAGTGTCCCAGGGGCCAACGTCCTGACTTTC.

This chain links TRBV29-1 with TRBJ2-7; TRBD1 is a possible D gene (6 bases). Germline CDR1 and CDR2: SQVTM and ANQGSEA. The CDR3 totals 11 residues. The CDR3 DNA reads TGCAGTGTCACAGGGACCTACGAGCAGTACTTC. The encoded protein is CSVTGTYEQYF.

The chain uses TRBV30 and TRBJ2-7, with D hard to call. The CDR3 is 11 residues long. V lost 3 bases to trimming and J lost 7 bases, with 10 bases between them. Per germline, CDR1 GTSNPN and CDR2 SVGIG (reference sequence). CDR3: CAWSVMREQYF. The CDR3 coding sequence is TGTGCCTGGAGCGTTATGCGGGAGCAGTACTTC.

V gene TRBV29-1 combines with J gene TRBJ2-5; TRBD2 is a possible D gene (7 bases). Trimming removed 2 bases from V and 4 bases from J, with 17 bases in between. The CDR3 sequence is 15 residues long. CDR1 is SQVTM, CDR2 ANQGSEA, per germline. DNA of the CDR3: TGCAGCGTTGAAATAGGGGGGGTCTTGTCAGAGACCCAGTACTTC. It encodes CSVEIGGVLSETQYF. Based on the CDR3 plus reference TRBV29-1 and TRBJ2-5, the full variable domain is SAVISQKPSRDICQRGTSLTIQCQVDSQVTMMFWYRQQPGQSLTLIATANQGSEATYESGFVIDKFPISRPNLTFSTLTVSNMSPEDSSIYLCSVEIGGVLSETQYFGPGTRLLVL.